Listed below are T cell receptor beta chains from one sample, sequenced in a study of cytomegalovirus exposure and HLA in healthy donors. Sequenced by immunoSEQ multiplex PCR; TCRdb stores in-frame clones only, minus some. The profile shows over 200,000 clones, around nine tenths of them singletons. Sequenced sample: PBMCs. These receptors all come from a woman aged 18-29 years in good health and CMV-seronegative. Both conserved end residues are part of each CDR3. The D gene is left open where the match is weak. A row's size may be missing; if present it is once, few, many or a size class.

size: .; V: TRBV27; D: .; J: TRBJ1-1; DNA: TGTGCCAGCAGTTTTAGTGGGGGCGAAGCTTTCTTT; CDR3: CASSFSGGEAFF
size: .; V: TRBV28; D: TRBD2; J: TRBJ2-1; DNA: TGTGCCAGCAATATAGGACTAGCCTCCTACAATGAGCAGTTCTTC; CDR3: CASNIGLASYNEQFF
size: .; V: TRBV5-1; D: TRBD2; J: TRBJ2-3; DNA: TGCGCCAGCAGCTCTGCGGGAGCGGCAGATACGCAGTATTTT; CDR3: CASSSAGAADTQYF
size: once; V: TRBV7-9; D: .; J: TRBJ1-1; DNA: TGTGCCAGCAGCCAATTCAACAAGAACACTGAAGCTTTCTTT; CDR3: CASSQFNKNTEAFF
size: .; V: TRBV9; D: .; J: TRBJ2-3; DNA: TGTGCCAGCAGCGTGTCCGGGAACCCACCAACACTGCAGTATTTT; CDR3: CASSVSGNPPTLQYF
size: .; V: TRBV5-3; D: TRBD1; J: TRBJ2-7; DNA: TGTGCCAGAAGCTTGGCCCTGGACAGGGTCTACGAGCAGTACTTC; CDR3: CARSLALDRVYEQYF
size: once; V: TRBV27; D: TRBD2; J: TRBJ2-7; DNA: TGTGCCAGCAGTTCATGGGAGGGAACCTCCTACGAGCAGTACTTC; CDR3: CASSSWEGTSYEQYF
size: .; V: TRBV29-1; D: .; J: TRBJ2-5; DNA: TGCAGCGTTGTGATAGCGGAGGAGACCCAGTACTTC; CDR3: CSVVIAEETQYF
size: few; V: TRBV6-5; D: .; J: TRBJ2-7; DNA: TGTGCCAGCAGACGCGGCACAGGAAGCGACGAGCAGTACTTC; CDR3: CASRRGTGSDEQYF
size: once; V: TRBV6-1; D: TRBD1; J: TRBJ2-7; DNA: TGTGCCAGCAGCGCAACAGGGGTCTACGAGCAGTACTTC; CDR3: CASSATGVYEQYF
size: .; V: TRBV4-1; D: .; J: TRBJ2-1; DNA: TGCGCCAGCAGCCAAGTTTCTACAGGGAAATACAATGAGCAGTTCTTC; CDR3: CASSQVSTGKYNEQFF
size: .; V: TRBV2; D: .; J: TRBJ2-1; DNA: TGTGCCAGCAGTGATCGGGAACGCTTTTACAATGAGCAGTTCTTC; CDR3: CASSDRERFYNEQFF
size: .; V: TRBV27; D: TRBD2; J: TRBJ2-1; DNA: TGTGCCAGCAGGGCCCTAGGGAGGGTTGGCTACAATGAGCAGTTCTTC; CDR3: CASRALGRVGYNEQFF
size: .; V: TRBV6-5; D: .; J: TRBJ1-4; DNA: TGTGCCAGCGCGAGCGTACAGGGAAGTCGTGAAAAACTGTTTTTT; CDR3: CASASVQGSREKLFF
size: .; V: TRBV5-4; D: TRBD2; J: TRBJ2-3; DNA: TGTGCCAGCAGCCCAGCGGGAGAAGATACGCAGTATTTT; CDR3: CASSPAGEDTQYF
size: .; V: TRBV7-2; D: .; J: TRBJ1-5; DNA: TGTGCCAGCAGCTCCGGCAGGGTGGGACAGCCCCAGCATTTT; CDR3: CASSSGRVGQPQHF
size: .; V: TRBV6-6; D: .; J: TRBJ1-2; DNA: TGTGCCAGCAGGGACGGGGGGTACTATGGCTACACCTTC; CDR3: CASRDGGYYGYTF
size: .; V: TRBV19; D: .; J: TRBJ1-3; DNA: TGTGCCAGACGCAGCGGATGGGGAAACACCATATATTTT; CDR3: CARRSGWGNTIYF
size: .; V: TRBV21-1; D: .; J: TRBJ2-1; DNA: TGTGCCAGCAATCTACTAGCGGAGGGCGAGCAGTTCTTC; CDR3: CASNLLAEGEQFF
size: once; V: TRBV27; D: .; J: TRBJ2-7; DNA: TGTGCCAGCAGTTTTGGCGGTTACGAGCAGTACTTC; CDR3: CASSFGGYEQYF
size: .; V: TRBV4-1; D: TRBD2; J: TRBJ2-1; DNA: TGCGCCAGCAGCCAAGGGGGTGGGAGGGATGGCAATGAGCAGTTCTTC; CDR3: CASSQGGGRDGNEQFF
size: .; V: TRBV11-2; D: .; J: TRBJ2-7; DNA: TGTGCCAGCAGCTCCCCGTCCGACAGGCTTACCTACGAGCAGTACTTC; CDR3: CASSSPSDRLTYEQYF
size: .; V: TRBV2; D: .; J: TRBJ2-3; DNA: TGTGCCAGTTCGGGGGACACAGATACGCAGTATTTT; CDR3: CASSGDTDTQYF
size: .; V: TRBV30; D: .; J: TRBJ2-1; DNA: TGTGCCTGGAGTTCTTTACTGCACAATGAGCAGTTCTTC; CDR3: CAWSSLLHNEQFF
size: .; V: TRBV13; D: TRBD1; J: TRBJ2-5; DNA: TGTGCCAGCAGCTCCCCAGGGGGCGGAGAGACCCAGTACTTC; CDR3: CASSSPGGGETQYF
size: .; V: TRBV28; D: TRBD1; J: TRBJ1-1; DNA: TGTGCCAGCAGGGGACAGCCTGAAGCTTTCTTT; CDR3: CASRGQPEAFF
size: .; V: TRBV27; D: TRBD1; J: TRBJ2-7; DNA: TGTGCCAGCAGTTTAAGCGGGACAGGGGGGTACGAGCAGTACTTC; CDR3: CASSLSGTGGYEQYF
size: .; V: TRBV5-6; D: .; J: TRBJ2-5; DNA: TGTGCCAGCAGCTTGGCTCTTCAAGAGACCCAGTACTTC; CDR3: CASSLALQETQYF
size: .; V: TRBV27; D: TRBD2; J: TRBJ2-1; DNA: TGTGCCAGCAGTCCCCCAACTAGCGGGTTCTACAATGAGCAGTTCTTC; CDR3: CASSPPTSGFYNEQFF
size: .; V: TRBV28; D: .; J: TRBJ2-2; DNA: TGTGCCAGCAGTTTTGGGGGGGGCGGGAACACCGGGGAGCTGTTTTTT; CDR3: CASSFGGGGNTGELFF
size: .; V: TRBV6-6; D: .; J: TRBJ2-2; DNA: TGTGCCAGCAAAGCCAGCGTGAGGGCAGCCGGGGAGCTGTTTTTT; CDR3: CASKASVRAAGELFF
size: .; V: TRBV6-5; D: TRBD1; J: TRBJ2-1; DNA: TGTGCCAGCAGAACCGGACAGGGAACCTACAATGAGCAGTTCTTC; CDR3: CASRTGQGTYNEQFF
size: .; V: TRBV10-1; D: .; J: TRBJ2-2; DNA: TGCGCCAGCAGAGAACAGGGCACCGGGGAGCTGTTTTTT; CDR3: CASREQGTGELFF
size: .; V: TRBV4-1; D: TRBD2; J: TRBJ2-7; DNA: TGCGCCAGCAGCCCACTGAAACTAGCGGGAATGCTCGAGCAGTACTTC; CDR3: CASSPLKLAGMLEQYF
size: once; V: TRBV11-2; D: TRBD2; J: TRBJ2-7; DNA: TGTGCCAGCACTTTTAGCGGGAGGCTCACGTACGAGCAGTACTTC; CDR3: CASTFSGRLTYEQYF
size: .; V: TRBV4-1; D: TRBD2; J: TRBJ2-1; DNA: TGCGCCAGCAGCCGGGGTCTAGGGGGTAGCGGGACCTATGAGCAGTTCTTC; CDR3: CASSRGLGGSGTYEQFF
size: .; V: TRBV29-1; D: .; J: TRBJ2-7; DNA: TGCAGCGTTGAAGATGGAGAGGCGGGGGAGCAGTACTTC; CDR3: CSVEDGEAGEQYF
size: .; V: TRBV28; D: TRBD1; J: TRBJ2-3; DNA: TGTGCCAGCAGAGAAGGGACAGCTTTTGGGTCAGATACGCAGTATTTT; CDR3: CASREGTAFGSDTQYF
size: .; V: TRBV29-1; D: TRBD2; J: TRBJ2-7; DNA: TGCAGCGTTGAAAAATATACTAGCGGGAGTTCCGAGCAGTACTTC; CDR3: CSVEKYTSGSSEQYF
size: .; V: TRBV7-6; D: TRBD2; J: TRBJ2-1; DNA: TGTGCCAGCAGCTTAGTGGGACTAGCGGGAGGGTACAATGAGCAGTTCTTC; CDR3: CASSLVGLAGGYNEQFF
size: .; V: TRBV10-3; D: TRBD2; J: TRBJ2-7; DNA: TGTGCCATCGGAAGTGGGCGGGAGCCGTACGAGCAGTACTTC; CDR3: CAIGSGREPYEQYF
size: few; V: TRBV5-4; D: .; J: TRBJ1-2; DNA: TGTGCCAGCAGCTTGGAGCGGGGAGGGTATGGCTACACCTTC; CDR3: CASSLERGGYGYTF
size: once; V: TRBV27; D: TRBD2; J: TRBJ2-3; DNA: TGTGCCAGCAGTCCACAAAAACTAGCGGGAGTTTCAGATACGCAGTATTTT; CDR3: CASSPQKLAGVSDTQYF
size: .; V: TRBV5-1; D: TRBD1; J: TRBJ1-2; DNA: TGCGCCAGCAGTACGGGGGACAGTACTAACTATGGCTACACCTTC; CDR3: CASSTGDSTNYGYTF
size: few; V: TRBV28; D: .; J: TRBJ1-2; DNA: TGTGCCAGCGGCTCGGGGGGATGGCTTGGTGGCTACACCTTC; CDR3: CASGSGGWLGGYTF
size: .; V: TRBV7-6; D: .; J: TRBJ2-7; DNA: TGTGCCAGCAGCCTAGGACCCAGGGATACCTACGAGCAGTACTTC; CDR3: CASSLGPRDTYEQYF